One sample yielded the 16 T cell receptor beta chains listed below, sequenced in a study of PD-1 blockade in classical Hodgkin lymphoma. Every patient had relapsed following autologous stem cell transplantation, and cohorts differed in brentuximab vedotin exposure. Method: immunoSEQ multiplex PCR; TCRdb's copy keeps in-frame clones and lacks some. The sample includes under 100,000 clones, approximately 83% of them seen just once. The source was peripheral blood mononuclear cells (PBMCs), collected at baseline. These receptors were obtained from a human donor with classical Hodgkin lymphoma.

This sequence joins TRBV5-4 and TRBJ1-1, with D maybe TRBD1 (5 bases). The CDR3 sequence is 13 residues long. V shed 4 bases and J shed 2 bases, with 9 bases lying between them. Germline lookup yields CDR1 SGHNT and CDR2 YYREEE (reference sequence). The CDR3 coding sequence is TGTGCCAGCAGCCCAGGGCCCAACACTGAAGCTTTCTTT. This translates into CASSPGPNTEAFF.

This chain uses TRBV7-9 with TRBJ1-1; no clear D. CDR3 length: 13 residues. In germline, CDR1 is SEHNR, CDR2 FQNEAQ (reference sequence). V was cut by 1 base and J by 7 bases, with 10 bases left in between. DNA of the CDR3: TGTGCCAGCAGCTTAGAAGGGAAAGGTGAAGCTTTCTTT. This gives the protein CASSLEGKGEAFF.

The chain combines TRBV10-1 with TRBJ2-7; D not certain. Germline V gene lookup returns CDR1 WNHNN and CDR2 SYGVQD (reference sequence). The CDR3 sequence is 13 residues long. Trimming pared 6 bases from V and 3 bases from J, leaving 12 bases between. The CDR3 coding sequence is TGCGCCAGCAGCGACCCCCCAGACTACGAGCAGTACTTC. Translating it yields CASSDPPDYEQYF.

The chain uses TRBV27 and TRBJ1-2; D ambiguous. V shed 2 bases and J shed 6 bases, with 16 bases lying between them. CDR3 length: 15 residues. Looked up from germline, CDR1 is MNHEY and CDR2 is SMNVEV (reference sequence). The chain's CDR3 is CASSLHISNPHGYTF. Written as DNA, the CDR3 is TGTGCCAGCAGTTTACATATCTCGAACCCCCATGGCTACACCTTC.

This clone was counted a few times. The J gene is TRBJ1-4, the V gene TRBV7-9, with D possibly matching TRBD1 (5 bases). Germline V CDR1 and CDR2: SEHNR, FQNEAQ (reference sequence). The CDR3 is 13 residues long. Trimming shortened V by 5 bases and J by 3 bases, and 7 bases separated the two germline ends. The CDR3 here is CASSPRANEKLFF. The CDR3 nucleotides are TGTGCCAGCAGCCCCAGGGCTAATGAAAAACTGTTTTTT.

The gene calls are TRBV28 and TRBJ1-1; 7 nucleotides match TRBD1. The CDR3 runs to 14 residues. Germline V gene lookup returns CDR1 MDHEN and CDR2 SYDVKM. V dropped 6 bases and J dropped 2; count of bases not matched to a gene: 6. CDR3 amino acids: CASRRTGFNTEAFF. The CDR3 DNA reads as TGTGCCAGCAGAAGGACAGGTTTTAACACTGAAGCTTTCTTT.

CDR3 region: CAWSVFGSARLNYGYTF. In DNA form, the CDR3 reads TGTGCCTGGAGTGTATTTGGTTCGGCAAGACTTAACTATGGCTACACCTTC. The chain carries TRBV30 and TRBJ1-2; D unclear. CDR3 size: 17 residues. The germline CDR1 and CDR2 sequences are GTSNPN and SVGIG (reference sequence). With 0 bases removed from V and 1 base from J, the gap between germline ends came to 18 bases.

This CDR3 reads CASSEGYEQYF. The CDR3, as DNA: TGTGCCAGCAGTGAGGGGTACGAGCAGTACTTC. The V and J genes are TRBV25-1 and TRBJ2-7; no clear D. The V and J ends lost 3 bases and 4 bases respectively, with 4 bases between them. The CDR3 contains 11 residues. The germline V gene has CDR1 MGHDK and CDR2 SYGVNS.

V and J are TRBV5-1 and TRBJ1-1, with 7 bases that match TRBD1. This CDR3 has 13 amino acids. CDR1 SGHRS and CDR2 YFSETQ come from the germline V gene. Unmatched junction bases numbered 4, after V lost 4 bases and J lost 4 bases. CDR3 protein: CASSRQGSTEAFF. The CDR3, as DNA: TGCGCCAGCAGCCGACAGGGATCCACTGAAGCTTTCTTT.

The chain combines TRBV6-1 with TRBJ2-7; 9 bases line up with TRBD1. V lost 4 bases and J lost 7; bases outside the gene matches: 14. Germline loops: CDR1 MNHNS, CDR2 SASEGT. This CDR3 has 16 amino acids. In DNA, the CDR3 is TGTGCCAGCAGTGGGACCTGGACAGGGGTCATGGGGGAGCAGTACTTC. Translating it yields CASSGTWTGVMGEQYF.

V usage is TRBV29-1 and J usage is TRBJ2-1, with 8 bases lining up with TRBD2. CDR1 SQVTM and CDR2 ANQGSEA come from the germline V gene. The CDR3 loop spans 15 amino acids. V was pared by 7 bases and J by 2 bases, with 10 bases of the junction left unmatched. Here the CDR3 reads CSARGSGIPYNEQFF. CDR3 DNA sequence: TGCAGCGCCCGGGGTAGCGGGATCCCCTACAATGAGCAGTTCTTC.

The V gene is TRBV9, the J gene TRBJ2-7, with D uncertain. This CDR3 has 14 residues. V was pared by 0 bases and J by 3 bases, with 10 bases between. CDR1 and CDR2 from the germline V gene are SGDLS and YYNGEE. In nucleotides, the CDR3 is TGTGCCAGCAGCGTAGGGAGCAGGAGCTACGAGCAGTACTTC. This translates into CASSVGSRSYEQYF.

This rearrangement joins TRBV2 to TRBJ2-7; the match to TRBD2 covers 7 bases. The CDR3 extends over 15 amino acids. With 1 base clipped from V and 3 bases from J, the junction kept 6 bases outside the gene matches. CDR1 and CDR2 from the germline V gene are SNHLY and FYNNEI. For the CDR3, the DNA is TGTGCCAGCAGTGAAGGAGCGGGATTCATCTACGAGCAGTACTTC. It is translated as CASSEGAGFIYEQYF. Based on the CDR3 plus reference TRBV2 and TRBJ2-7, the full variable domain is EPEVTQTPSHQVTQMGQEVILRCVPISNHLYFYWYRQILGQKVEFLVSFYNNEISEKSEIFDDQFSVERPDGSNFTLKIRSTKLEDSAMYFCASSEGAGFIYEQYFGPGTRLTVT.

The rearrangement uses TRBV13 and TRBJ2-1; 9 nucleotides match TRBD2. Germline trimming cut 4 bases from V and 2 bases from J; bases unmatched to any gene: 6. This CDR3 has 16 amino acids. The germline CDR1 and CDR2 sequences are PRHDT and FYEKMQ (reference sequence). The CDR3: CASSSTLAGAYNEQFF. CDR3 sequence (DNA): TGTGCCAGCAGCTCGACGTTAGCGGGGGCCTACAATGAGCAGTTCTTC.

The chain is built from TRBV7-8 and TRBJ1-4; no clear D. The CDR3 has 17 amino acids. Per the germline V gene, CDR1 is SGHVS and CDR2 is FQNEAQ. Deletions cut 4 bases from V and 0 bases from J, with 15 bases between. CDR3 sequence: CASSSSYTGTTNEKLFF. The CDR3 nucleotides read TGTGCCAGCAGCTCCTCATATACCGGGACAACTAATGAAAAACTGTTTTTT.

The chain couples TRBV14 to TRBJ2-1; TRBD2 matches 10 bases. Germline V gene sequence: CDR1 SGHDN, CDR2 FVKESK. V was clipped by 3 bases and J by 9 bases; unmatched bases: 5. The CDR3 sequence is 14 residues long. The CDR3 bases are TGTGCCAGCAGCCAGGGAGCGGGAGGGTTTGAGCAGTTCTTC. Protein sequence: CASSQGAGGFEQFF.